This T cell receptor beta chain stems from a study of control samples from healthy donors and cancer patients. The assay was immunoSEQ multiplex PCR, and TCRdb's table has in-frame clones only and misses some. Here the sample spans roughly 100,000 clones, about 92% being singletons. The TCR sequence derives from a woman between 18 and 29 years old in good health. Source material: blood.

The CDR3, as DNA: TGTGCCAGCAGCAGCGGAGAAACAGGGAGGGGTTCACCCCTCCACTTT. Translated: CASSSGETGRGSPLHF. The V gene is TRBV7-2, the J gene TRBJ1-6, with D perhaps TRBD1 (6 bases). Trimming removed 5 bases at V and 9 bases at J, with 20 bases between. Germline loops: CDR1 SGHTA, CDR2 FQGNSA. The CDR3 sequence is 16 residues long.